This entry is about one T cell receptor beta chain. The antigen is undetermined. The data were taken from a study of beta chain features in type 1 diabetes. V trimming: 4 bases; J trimming: 2 bases; junction bases outside the gene matches: 5. The germline V gene encodes CDR1 SGHNT and CDR2 YYREEE (reference sequence). The CDR3 runs 15 residues. All of the isolated RNA was reverse transcribed, so expressed TCRB transcripts were sequenced. The assay was immunoSEQ multiplex PCR, and TCRdb's table has in-frame clones only and misses some. The sample lists 300,000 to 350,000 clones, roughly 13% occurring once. General study points: Type 1 diabetes patients had fewer VDJ junction insertions and more deletions. TCRB CDR3s from Type 1 diabetes patients were moderately but significantly shorter in all four CD4+ subsets. Compared to healthy donors, patients appeared to have naive, central memory and Treg TCRB repertoires that were more alike.

Source material: naive CD4+ T cells from blood. The chain joins TRBV5-4 to TRBJ2-7; TRBD2 agrees at 11 bases. The sequence was collected from a woman aged 18 to 35 with type 1 diabetes. DNA for the CDR3: TGTGCCAGCAGCCCCGGGACTAGCGGTACCTACGAGCAGTACTTC. Translated, it gives CASSPGTSGTYEQYF.